This paragraph reports one T cell receptor beta chain. Its antigen target is currently unknown. Nothing much larger sits one base from this clone, and base qualities are not available. The data originate from a study of T cells in localized non-small cell lung cancer (dated by TCRdb to the early 2020s). Background for the entire study: The study examined T cell repertoires in roughly 240 patients with early-stage NSCLC and compared tumors with uninvolved tumor-adjacent lungs. All 250 or so NSCLC patients in the cohort were treatment-naive and had localized lung tumors that were resected. Of the NSCLC patients, fewer than 150 were male and about a hundred were female, and the mean age was approximately 66 years. Study-level results and caveats: Higher T cell density in blood was associated with longer overall survival, whereas higher clonality in adjacent lung was associated with shorter survival. The highest T cell clonality was observed in uninvolved tumor-adjacent lung, where clonality exceeded that of tumor, suggesting that antigenic responses were more focused in uninvolved tumor-adjacent lung. A median of 57 of the top 100 tumor clones were detected in paired uninvolved adjacent lung, and 28 of these tumor clones were also found among the top 100 clones of the paired uninvolved adjacent lung. Because the study design was exploratory, TCR variables were selected using unadjusted p-values without false-discovery rate correction. Because multi-region sequencing of the tumors was not done, intratumor heterogeneity could not be ruled out.

At diagnosis, tumor, uninvolved tumor-adjacent lung and peripheral blood were collected and then preserved as a mix of FFPE and fresh-frozen material. For TCR repertoire profiling, the blood samples were analyzed as peripheral blood mononuclear cells. Compared with germline, V lacks 1 base and J lacks 3 bases; bases without a gene match: 0. The CDR3 contains 13 residues, cysteine and phenylalanine counted. Here the CDR3 DNA is all that survives: 39 bases in frame from base 1. CDR1 and CDR2, per the germline V gene (reference sequence), are SGHKS and YYEKEE. TCR beta CDR3 regions were sequenced from DNA using the immunoSEQ Assay. In the paper's pipeline: To compute T cell density, TCR beta template counts were normalized to usable DNA, which was estimated by amplifying housekeeping genes. Richness was estimated using the preseqR package, with extrapolation to 400,000 templates for PBMC samples and to 120,000 templates for tissue samples. Clonality was taken to be one minus Pielou's evenness. Differential abundance testing on productive amino-acid clonotypes, with a minimum total count of 5 and an alpha of 0.1, was used to identify tissue-enriched TCRs. The Jaccard Index and the Morisita Overlap Index were used to measure repertoire overlap between compartments. GLIPH grouped TCR beta CDR3s together with public tetramer-defined viral CDR3s, and a viral motif had to include at least three viral sequences and also show V-gene enrichment. TCRdb took over this immuneACCESS table, retaining in-frame rearrangements with V and J assigned. Such tables are incomplete; in checked studies, under half of the missing clones stem from an unresolved V gene, and the remainder is unexplained. V and J calls and clone size are copied from that table; D and trimming were computed from the DNA. The sample has some 52,000 clones on record, over 60% of them singletons. Approximately 4% of the sample rests with the top ten.

The TCR originated in a woman aged 40-69 years with stage II lung adenocarcinoma. Source: PBMCs, taken before any cancer treatment. The chain is made from TRBV5-5 and TRBJ1-1, with TRBD1 identical over 7 junction bases. The CDR3 is CASSLRGHTEAFF. The DNA reads as follows: TGTGCCAGCAGCTTGAGGGGGCACACTGAAGCTTTCTTT.